This paragraph covers one TCR beta chain sequence. The antigen is unknown. TCRdb keeps only in-frame clones here, not all; method: immunoSEQ multiplex PCR. Among 2 million to 2.5 million clones listed, roughly 95% were seen once. Trimming at V came to 0 bases and at J to 5 bases, leaving 6 bases not matched to a gene. The germline gives CDR1 SGHNT, CDR2 YYREEE (reference sequence). The CDR3 is made up of 16 amino acids. This record belongs to a study of shared clonotypes between healthy human individuals. Study-level findings and limits: Enrolling few donors narrowed the genetic and exposure-history diversity that was represented.

The origin of this receptor is a man aged 18 to 29 in good health. The sequencing input was naive CD4+ T cells sorted from blood. Subset given: CD45RA+ positively selected. V usage is TRBV5-4 and J usage is TRBJ2-7; 12 bases are shared with TRBD2. CDR3 sequence (DNA): TGTGCCAGCAGCTTGGCGGCTAGCGGGAGGGGCCACGAGCAGTACTTC. Translated, it gives CASSLAASGRGHEQYF.